This T cell receptor beta chain was found in a study of T cell changes during pregnancy in multiple sclerosis. Sequencing was performed with immunoSEQ multiplex PCR; in TCRdb, only in-frame clones are kept and a portion is missing. Of 40,000 to 45,000 clones listed, roughly nine tenths are singletons. The sequence came from a female donor with multiple sclerosis, enrolled in a pregnancy study. The sequences come from CD4+ T cells from peripheral blood mononuclear cells, collected in the first trimester of pregnancy.

The CDR3 is CASSIQGANEKLFF. CDR3 DNA sequence: TGTGCCAGTAGTATACAGGGGGCTAATGAAAAACTGTTTTTT. The J gene is TRBJ1-4, the V gene TRBV19; 7 bases match TRBD1. Germline V gene data show CDR1 as LNHDA and CDR2 as SQIVND (reference sequence). This CDR3 is 14 amino acids long. V was pared by 2 bases and J by 3 bases, with 0 bases of the junction left unmatched. The full variable domain, with the rest looked up from reference TRBV19 and TRBJ1-4, is DGGITQSPKYLFRKEGQNVTLSCEQNLNHDAMYWYRQDPGQGLRLIYYSQIVNDFQKGDIAEGYSVSREKKESFPLTVTSAQKNPTAFYLCASSIQGANEKLFFGSGTQLSVL.